The entry that follows covers one T cell receptor (beta chain) sequence. Its antigen is undetermined. The data are from a study of shared clonotypes between healthy human individuals. The method was immunoSEQ multiplex PCR; TCRdb's version includes in-frame clones alone and lacks a portion of them. The repertoire includes around 2,000,000 clones, approximately 95% of them detected once, and 0.1% to 0.15% sits in the top ten. Notes on the study in general: Clonotypes shared by all four donors outscored non-shared clonotypes in generation probability. Sampling covered nothing but blood. Tissue TCR repertoires likely differ from those found in blood.

The CDR3 runs 14 residues. Germline assignment: CDR1 MNHNY and CDR2 SVGAGI (reference sequence). V lost 5 bases to trimming and J lost 3 bases, with 13 bases between them. The sequence derives from a man aged 18 to 30 in good health. The sample comprised naive CD4+ T cells sorted from blood. Specified subset: CD45RA+ positively selected. The rearrangement joins TRBV6-6 to TRBJ1-1, with D maybe TRBD1 (6 bases). The CDR3 here is CASSKTEGDTEAFF. CDR3 DNA sequence: TGTGCCAGCAGTAAGACTGAGGGGGACACTGAAGCTTTCTTT.